This TCR beta chain was identified in a study of identical twins. Study-wide results and caveats: Clonotypes of the beta chain that were abundant in cord blood carried fewer insertions (memory repertoires showed none).

This CDR3 has 14 amino acids. V gave up 3 bases and J gave up 7 bases, with 13 bases separating them. TCRdb reprocessed the 5' RACE reads with MiXCR, giving one entry per CDR3 protein. Here the sample spans 470,000 or so distinct CDR3 sequences, 24% being singletons. A remark on this clonotype: Its antigen is undetermined.

This same sample was also part of a study on T cells expressing NK-cell markers. That study reports: Whether the expanded NKG2C+ T cell clones recognized HCMV remained unclear.

Sequenced: CD4+ T cells sorted from blood. The source is a woman aged 18-29 years in good health. The chain is built from TRBV12-3 or TRBV12-4 and TRBJ1-5; D ambiguous. The CDR3 nucleotides read TGTGCCAGCAGTTTCTCCGGGTACTACCAGCCCCAGCATTTT. Amino acids: CASSFSGYYQPQHF.